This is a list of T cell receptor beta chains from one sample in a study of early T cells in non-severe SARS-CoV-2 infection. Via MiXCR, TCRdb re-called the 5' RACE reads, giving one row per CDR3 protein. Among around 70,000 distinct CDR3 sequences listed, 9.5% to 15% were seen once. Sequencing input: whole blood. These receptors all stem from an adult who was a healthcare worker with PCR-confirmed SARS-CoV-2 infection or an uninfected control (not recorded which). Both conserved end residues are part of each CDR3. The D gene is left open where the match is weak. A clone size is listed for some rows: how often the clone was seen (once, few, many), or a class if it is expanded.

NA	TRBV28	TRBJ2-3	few	TGTGCCAGCGGATTTAGAGTCACAGATACGCAGTATTTT	CASGFRVTDTQYF
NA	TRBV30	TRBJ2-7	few	TGTGCCTGGAGTTCGGGACACCAATACGAGCAGTACTTC	CAWSSGHQYEQYF
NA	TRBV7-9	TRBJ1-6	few	TGTGCCAGCAGCTTACCGGGGAACTATAATTCACCCCTCCACTTT	CASSLPGNYNSPLHF
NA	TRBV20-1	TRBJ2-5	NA	TGCAGTGCTACGAGAGGGGTGGTCCAAGAGACCCAGTACTTC	CSATRGVVQETQYF
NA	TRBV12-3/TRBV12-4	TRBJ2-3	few	TGTGCCAGCAGTTCGAGGGGCCCAGATACGCAGTATTTT	CASSSRGPDTQYF
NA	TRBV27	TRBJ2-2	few	TGTGCCAGCAGTTTTCAACAGGTTATCACCGGGGAGCTGTTTTTT	CASSFQQVITGELFF
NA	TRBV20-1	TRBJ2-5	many	TGCAGTGCTATACCGGGCCTAGGTCAAGAGACCCAGTACTTC	CSAIPGLGQETQYF
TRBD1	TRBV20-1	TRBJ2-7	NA	TGCAGTGCTATCAGGGGGCCCTCTTCCTACGAGCAGTACTTC	CSAIRGPSSYEQYF
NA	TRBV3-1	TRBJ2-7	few	TGTGCCAGCAGCCCCACGGGGGTGTCTGGTGAGCAGTACTTC	CASSPTGVSGEQYF
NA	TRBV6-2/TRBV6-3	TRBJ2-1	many	TGTGCCAGCAGTTACGACAGTTACAATGAGCAGTTCTTC	CASSYDSYNEQFF
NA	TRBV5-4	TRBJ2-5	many	TGTGCCAGCAGCTTGGTTGAGGGGTCGGGGACCCAGTACTTC	CASSLVEGSGTQYF
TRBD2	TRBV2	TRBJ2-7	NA	TGTGCCAGCAGTGTGGAGCGGGGGAGGGGCGAGCAGTACTTC	CASSVERGRGEQYF
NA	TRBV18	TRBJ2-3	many	TGTGCCAGCTCACCCCGGGAGTACACAGATACGCAGTATTTT	CASSPREYTDTQYF
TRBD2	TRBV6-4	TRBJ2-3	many	TGTGCCAGCAGCGGACTAGCGGGGGGCACAGATACGCAGTATTTT	CASSGLAGGTDTQYF
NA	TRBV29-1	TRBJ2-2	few	TGCAGCGTTGATAACTTGAACACCGGGGAGCTGTTTTTT	CSVDNLNTGELFF
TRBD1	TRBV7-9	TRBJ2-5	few	TGTGCCAGCAGCCCGCCGGACAGGATAATGAAGACCCAGTACTTC	CASSPPDRIMKTQYF
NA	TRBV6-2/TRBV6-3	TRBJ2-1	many	TGTGCCAGCAGTTACGGGGGACGGGCCTACAATGAGCAGTTCTTC	CASSYGGRAYNEQFF
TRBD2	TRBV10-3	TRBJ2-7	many	TGTGCCATCAGTGATGCCCTAGCGGGGGTCCGCTCCTACGAGCAGTACTTC	CAISDALAGVRSYEQYF
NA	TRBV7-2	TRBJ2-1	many	TGTGCCAGCAGCTTAATGAGTCGAGGGGAGCAGTTCTTC	CASSLMSRGEQFF
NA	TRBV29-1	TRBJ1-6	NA	TGCAGCGTTGCTCCCGAACCCAATTCACCCCTCCACTTT	CSVAPEPNSPLHF
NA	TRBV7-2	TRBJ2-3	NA	TGTGCCAGCAGCCGACCTAGCGACGCGCAGTATTTT	CASSRPSDAQYF
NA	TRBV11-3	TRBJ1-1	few	TGTGCCAGCAGCTTGGGCAAAGCAACTGAAGCTTTCTTT	CASSLGKATEAFF
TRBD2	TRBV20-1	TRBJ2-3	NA	TGCAGTGCTAGAGCACTAGCGGGGGCCAACACAGATACGCAGTATTTT	CSARALAGANTDTQYF
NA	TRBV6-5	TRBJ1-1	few	TGTGCCAGCAGTTACGGCACTGAAGCTTTCTTT	CASSYGTEAFF
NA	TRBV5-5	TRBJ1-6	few	TGTGCCAGCAGCTTGGCGATTGGGAATTCACCCCTCCACTTT	CASSLAIGNSPLHF
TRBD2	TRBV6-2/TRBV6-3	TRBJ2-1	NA	TGTGCCAGCAACCTTAGCGGGGGGCGGTACAATGAGCAGTTCTTC	CASNLSGGRYNEQFF
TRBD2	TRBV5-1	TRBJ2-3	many	TGCGCCAGCAGCTTGGTTCCGGGACTAGCGGGGGGGCCGGATACGCAGTATTTT	CASSLVPGLAGGPDTQYF
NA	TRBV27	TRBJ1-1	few	TGTGCCAGCAGTTTCCGAATGGGCGTCACTGAAGCTTTCTTT	CASSFRMGVTEAFF
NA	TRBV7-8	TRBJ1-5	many	TGTGCCAGCAGCTTAGGGGGGCAGAAAGGAGGACAGCCCCAGCATTTT	CASSLGGQKGGQPQHF
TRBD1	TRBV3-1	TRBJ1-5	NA	TGTGCCAGCAGCCGGGGCGGACAGGGGAATCAGCCCCAGCATTTT	CASSRGGQGNQPQHF
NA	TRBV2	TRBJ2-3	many	TGTGCCAGCAGTGTTGGACAAGGCCCAGGGGATACGCAGTATTTT	CASSVGQGPGDTQYF
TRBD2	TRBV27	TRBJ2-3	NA	TGTGCCAGCAGTTTATCTTGGCGGGGGGCCGATACGCAGTATTTT	CASSLSWRGADTQYF
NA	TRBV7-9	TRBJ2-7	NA	TGTGCCAGCAGCTCCGGAGGGGTCAGCGAGCAGTACTTC	CASSSGGVSEQYF
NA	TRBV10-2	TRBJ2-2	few	TGCGCCAGCGTGCTAGAGGCCGGCACCGGGGAGCTGTTTTTT	CASVLEAGTGELFF
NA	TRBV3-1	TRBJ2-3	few	TGTGCCAGCAGCCTTAGACAGACAGATACGCAGTATTTT	CASSLRQTDTQYF
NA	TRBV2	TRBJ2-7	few	TGTGCCAGCAGTGAACCGGAGGGTGGATCCTACGAGCAGTACTTC	CASSEPEGGSYEQYF
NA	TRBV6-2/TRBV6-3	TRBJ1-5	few	TGTGCCGCTCGGACGGTTTGGAGCAATCAGCCCCAGCATTTT	CAARTVWSNQPQHF
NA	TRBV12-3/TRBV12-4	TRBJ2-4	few	TGTGCCAGCAGGTCCTTTGACTCGGCCGGAGGTCTTCAGTACTTC	CASRSFDSAGGLQYF
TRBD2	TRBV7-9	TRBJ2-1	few	TGTGCCAGCAGCTCCCTAGCGGGGACGGGTGAGCAGTTCTTC	CASSSLAGTGEQFF
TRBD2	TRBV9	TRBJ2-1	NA	TGTGCCAGCAGCGTAGTCACGGGGGGGTGGCTGCCCTCCTACAATGAGCAGTTCTTC	CASSVVTGGWLPSYNEQFF
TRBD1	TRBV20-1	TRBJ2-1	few	TGCAGTGTTAAGGGACAGGCAAACTACAATGAGCAGTTCTTC	CSVKGQANYNEQFF
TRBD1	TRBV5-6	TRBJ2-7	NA	TGTGCCAGCAGCTCCAGAGACAGGGGGAGCTACGAGCAGTACTTC	CASSSRDRGSYEQYF
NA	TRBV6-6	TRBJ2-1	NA	TGTGCCAGCAGTTATCGCATCGGGCAGACTTCTGGAAATGAGCAGTTCTTC	CASSYRIGQTSGNEQFF
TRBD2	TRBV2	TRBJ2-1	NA	TGTGCCAGTCGCCCGTTACTAGCGGGGGCCTACAATGAGCAGTTCTTC	CASRPLLAGAYNEQFF
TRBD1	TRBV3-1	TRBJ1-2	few	TGTGCCAGCAGCCAACTACAGGGGGATGGCTACACCTTC	CASSQLQGDGYTF
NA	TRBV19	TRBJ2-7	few	TGTGCCAGTAGTATAGGTCACCTGACAGGAAGGTCCTACGAGCAGTACTTC	CASSIGHLTGRSYEQYF
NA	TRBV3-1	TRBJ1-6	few	TGTGCCAGCAGCCAACGTCCCGGGACATTCTCACCCCTCCACTTT	CASSQRPGTFSPLHF
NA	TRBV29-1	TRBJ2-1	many	TGCAGCGATACAGGGAAGGAGGATGAGCAGTTCTTC	CSDTGKEDEQFF
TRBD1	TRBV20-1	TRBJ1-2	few	TGCAGTGCTATAGGGACAGGCTATGGCTACACCTTC	CSAIGTGYGYTF
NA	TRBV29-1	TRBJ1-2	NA	TGCAGCGTTGCTTCGAACAGGAGAAATGGCTACACCTTC	CSVASNRRNGYTF
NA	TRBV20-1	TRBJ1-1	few	TGCAGTGCTACGAGGGGCACTGAAGCTTTCTTT	CSATRGTEAFF
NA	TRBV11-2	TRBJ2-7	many	TGTGCCAGCAGCTTAATCAGGGCCTACGAGCAGTACTTC	CASSLIRAYEQYF
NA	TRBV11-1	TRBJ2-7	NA	TGTGCCAGCAGCTTAGTATGGGGGCCGGGCGAGCAGTACTTC	CASSLVWGPGEQYF
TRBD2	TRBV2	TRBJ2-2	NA	TGTGCCAGCAGTGAAGCGGGACTAGCTCAAATCGCGAACACCGGGGAGCTGTTTTTT	CASSEAGLAQIANTGELFF
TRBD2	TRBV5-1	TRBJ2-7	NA	TGCGCCAGCAAGACCGGGACTACCTACGAGCAGTACTTC	CASKTGTTYEQYF